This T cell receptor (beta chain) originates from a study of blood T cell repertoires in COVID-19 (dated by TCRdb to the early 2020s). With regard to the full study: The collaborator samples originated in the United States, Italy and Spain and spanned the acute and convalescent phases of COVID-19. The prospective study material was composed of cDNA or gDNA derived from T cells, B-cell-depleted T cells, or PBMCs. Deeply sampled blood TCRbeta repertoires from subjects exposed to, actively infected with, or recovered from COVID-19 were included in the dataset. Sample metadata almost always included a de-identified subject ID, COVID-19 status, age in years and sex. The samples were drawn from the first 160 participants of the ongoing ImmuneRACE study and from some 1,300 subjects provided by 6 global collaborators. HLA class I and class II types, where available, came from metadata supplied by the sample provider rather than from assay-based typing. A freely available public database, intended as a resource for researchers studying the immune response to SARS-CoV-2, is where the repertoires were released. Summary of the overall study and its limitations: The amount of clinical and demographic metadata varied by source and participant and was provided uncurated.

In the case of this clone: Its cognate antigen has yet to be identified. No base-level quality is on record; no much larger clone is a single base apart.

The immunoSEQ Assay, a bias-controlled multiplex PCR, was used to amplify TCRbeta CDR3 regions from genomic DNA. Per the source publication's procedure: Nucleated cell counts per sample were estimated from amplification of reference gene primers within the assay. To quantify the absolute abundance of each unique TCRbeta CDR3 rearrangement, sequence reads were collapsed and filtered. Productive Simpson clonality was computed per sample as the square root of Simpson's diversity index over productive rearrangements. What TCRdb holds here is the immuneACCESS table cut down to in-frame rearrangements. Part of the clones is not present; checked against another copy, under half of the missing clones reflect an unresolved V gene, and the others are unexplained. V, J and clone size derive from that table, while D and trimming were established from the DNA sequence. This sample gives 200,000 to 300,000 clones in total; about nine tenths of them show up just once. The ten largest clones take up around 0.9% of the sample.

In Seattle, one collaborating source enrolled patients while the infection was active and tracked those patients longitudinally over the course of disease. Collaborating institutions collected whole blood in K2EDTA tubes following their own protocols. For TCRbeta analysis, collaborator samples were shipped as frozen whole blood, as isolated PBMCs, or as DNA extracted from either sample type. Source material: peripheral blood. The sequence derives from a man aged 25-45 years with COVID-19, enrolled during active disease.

In nucleotides, the sequence is TGTGCCAGCAGTGACAATTCAGGGACTAGCGGGGGGGCCTTCAAGACCCAGTACTTC. Translation gives CASSDNSGTSGGAFKTQYF. This sequence uses TRBV2 and TRBJ2-5, and TRBD2 matches 16 of the central bases. The CDR3 starts with the cysteine, ends with the phenylalanine, and has 19 residues. Of all the DNA, just the CDR3 is kept, 57 bases in frame from base 1. Trimmed from V: 3 bases; trimmed from J: 6 bases; junction bases lacking a gene match: 13. CDR1 and CDR2 are read off the germline V gene as SNHLY and FYNNEI.